This TCR beta chain was captured in a study of cytomegalovirus exposure and HLA in healthy donors. Amplification used 60 Vbeta primers and 13 Jbeta primers. This table comes from immunoSEQ multiplex PCR, and its TCRdb copy is limited to in-frame clones, with some not included. The sample consists of over 150,000 clones, 65% to 85% of them appearing once. A word on this clone: Its matching antigen is unknown.

The study, taken as a whole, reports: Researchers reported in a later analysis that a missense DCLRE1C variant was tied to TCR beta V- and J-gene trimming. Later analysis identified several of the most significant clusters that appeared linked to common viral pathogens. Across donors, sequencing depth was assumed by presence/absence analyses to be roughly uniform.

Germline V gene lookup returns CDR1 MNHEY and CDR2 SVGAGI. The CDR3 loop spans 15 amino acids. Deletions cut 8 bases from V and 8 bases from J, with 21 bases between. The gene calls are TRBV6-5 and TRBJ1-4, with a tentative D call TRBD1 (5 bases). The TCR was taken from a man in his 60s in good health and CMV-seronegative. The sequencing input was PBMCs. CDR3 region: CASGRGGGLGEKLFF. DNA for the CDR3: TGTGCCAGCGGACGCGGGGGGGGTTTAGGGGAAAAACTGTTTTTT.